These T cell receptor beta chains were read from a single sample in a study of OX40 agonist ivuxolimab in advanced cancers. Data came from immunoSEQ multiplex PCR; TCRdb stores just in-frame clones and leaves some out. This table has some 95,000 clones, approximately 86% appearing once. The source was CD4+ or CD8+ T cells sorted from blood, collected in a trial of the OX40 agonist ivuxolimab. Every receptor here comes from an adult with an advanced solid tumor such as melanoma, head and neck, liver or kidney cancer. The CDR3 runs from the conserved cysteine through the conserved F or W. The D gene is left open where the match is weak. Clone size, where shown, is once, few, many, or a class for clones that have expanded.

V: TRBV5-5; size: .; J: TRBJ1-3; length: 14; D: .; DNA: TGTGCCAGCAGCCCAGGGCCTTCTGGAAACACCATATATTTT; CDR3: CASSPGPSGNTIYF
V: TRBV11-1; size: .; J: TRBJ1-2; length: 13; D: TRBD1; DNA: TGTGCCAGCAGCGCGGGACAGGTCTATGGCTACACCTTC; CDR3: CASSAGQVYGYTF
V: TRBV11-2; size: .; J: TRBJ1-3; length: 15; D: .; DNA: TGTGCCAGCAGCCGAGGCGGGAGCTCTGGAAACACCATATATTTT; CDR3: CASSRGGSSGNTIYF
V: TRBV12-5; size: .; J: TRBJ1-5; length: 17; D: TRBD1; DNA: TGTGCTAGTGGTTTGGCCCAGGACAGGGGAAGCAATCAGCCCCAGCATTTT; CDR3: CASGLAQDRGSNQPQHF
V: TRBV2; size: .; J: TRBJ1-5; length: 14; D: .; DNA: TGTGCCAGCAGAGATCCCACAGGGTTTCAGCCCCAGCATTTT; CDR3: CASRDPTGFQPQHF
V: TRBV5-1; size: few; J: TRBJ1-1; length: 14; D: .; DNA: TGCGCCAGCAGCCTACCGGAGCGGAACACTGAAGCTTTCTTT; CDR3: CASSLPERNTEAFF
V: TRBV7-8; size: many; J: TRBJ1-2; length: 15; D: .; DNA: TGTGCCAGCAGCCCTCAGGGGAAAGGGGACTATGGCTACACCTTC; CDR3: CASSPQGKGDYGYTF
V: TRBV7-2; size: .; J: TRBJ2-5; length: 14; D: TRBD2; DNA: TGTGCCAGCAGCTTAGCGCGGGAGAGAGAGACCCAGTACTTC; CDR3: CASSLARERETQYF
V: TRBV19; size: .; J: TRBJ1-1; length: 12; D: .; DNA: TGTGCCAGTAGTACCTTCAACACTGAAGCTTTCTTT; CDR3: CASSTFNTEAFF
V: TRBV7-9; size: .; J: TRBJ1-1; length: 14; D: TRBD1; DNA: TGTGCCAGCAGCTTGGGACAGGCGTGGACTGAAGCTTTCTTT; CDR3: CASSLGQAWTEAFF
V: TRBV29-1; size: .; J: TRBJ2-5; length: 11; D: .; DNA: TGCAGCGTTGCCCAGGCGGAGACCCAGTACTTC; CDR3: CSVAQAETQYF
V: TRBV28; size: .; J: TRBJ2-7; length: 12; D: .; DNA: TGTGCCAGCAGTTTGGGCGGGTACGAGCAGTACTTC; CDR3: CASSLGGYEQYF
V: TRBV4-2; size: .; J: TRBJ2-1; length: 13; D: .; DNA: TGTGCCAGCAGCCAAGAAGGCGGCAATGAGCAGTTCTTC; CDR3: CASSQEGGNEQFF
V: TRBV30; size: .; J: TRBJ1-2; length: 14; D: .; DNA: TGTGCCTGGACGGCGTCGGAACTTGGCTATGGCTACACCTTC; CDR3: CAWTASELGYGYTF
V: TRBV7-3; size: few; J: TRBJ2-1; length: 13; D: .; DNA: TGTGCCAGCAGCGACGACTCCCTGGGTGAGCAGTTCTTC; CDR3: CASSDDSLGEQFF
V: TRBV5-4; size: .; J: TRBJ2-7; length: 13; D: .; DNA: TGTGCCAGCAGCTCTATGGGGTCCCCGGAGCAGTACTTC; CDR3: CASSSMGSPEQYF
V: TRBV15; size: .; J: TRBJ2-1; length: 15; D: .; DNA: TGTGCCACCAGCAGAGGGGGAGGTCTGAACAATGAGCAGTTCTTC; CDR3: CATSRGGGLNNEQFF
V: TRBV4-3; size: .; J: TRBJ2-4; length: 15; D: .; DNA: TGCGCCAGCAGCCAAGAGGACGGCAACAAAAACATTCAGTACTTC; CDR3: CASSQEDGNKNIQYF
V: TRBV5-1; size: .; J: TRBJ2-2; length: 16; D: .; DNA: TGCGCCAGCAGCTTGAGCTCGGCAGGGGCCACCGGGGAGCTGTTTTTT; CDR3: CASSLSSAGATGELFF
V: TRBV5-1; size: once; J: TRBJ2-1; length: 14; D: TRBD1; DNA: TGCGCCAGCAGAGAGACAGGGGAATACAATGAGCAGTTCTTC; CDR3: CASRETGEYNEQFF
V: TRBV4-3; size: once; J: TRBJ1-4; length: 15; D: .; DNA: TGCGCCAGCAGCCAGACCCACGAGGGGTTCGAAAAACTGTTTTTT; CDR3: CASSQTHEGFEKLFF
V: TRBV11-2; size: once; J: TRBJ2-1; length: 15; D: TRBD1; DNA: TGTGCCAGCAGCTCTGGACAGGGCTCCTACAATGAGCAGTTCTTC; CDR3: CASSSGQGSYNEQFF
V: TRBV27; size: .; J: TRBJ1-2; length: 15; D: .; DNA: TGTGCCAGCAGTTTCTTGGGGCAGGGGAACTATGGCTACACCTTC; CDR3: CASSFLGQGNYGYTF
V: TRBV6-4; size: .; J: TRBJ1-5; length: 13; D: .; DNA: TGTGCCAGCAGTGCGCAGCTCGGTCAGCCCCAGCATTTT; CDR3: CASSAQLGQPQHF
V: TRBV6-6; size: .; J: TRBJ2-3; length: 15; D: .; DNA: TGTGCCAGCAGTTCGGAAGCGGCGTCACAAGATACGCAGTATTTT; CDR3: CASSSEAASQDTQYF
V: TRBV30; size: .; J: TRBJ2-3; length: 14; D: TRBD2; DNA: TGTGCCCTAGAGCACTCTAGCGGGAGGGGTACGCAGTATTTT; CDR3: CALEHSSGRGTQYF
V: TRBV18; size: .; J: TRBJ2-5; length: 14; D: .; DNA: TGTGCCAGCTCACGACGGGACACCAAAGAGACCCAGTACTTC; CDR3: CASSRRDTKETQYF
V: TRBV6-5; size: .; J: TRBJ2-1; length: 14; D: .; DNA: TGTGCCAGCAGTATGACGGTACCCTACAATGAGCAGTTCTTC; CDR3: CASSMTVPYNEQFF
V: TRBV7-2; size: .; J: TRBJ1-4; length: 13; D: .; DNA: TGTGCCAGCAGCCGGCAGAGAAAAGAAAAACTGTTTTTT; CDR3: CASSRQRKEKLFF
V: TRBV6-1; size: .; J: TRBJ1-1; length: 12; D: .; DNA: TGTGCCAGCCGCACAGTCAACACTGAAGCTTTCTTT; CDR3: CASRTVNTEAFF
V: TRBV30; size: .; J: TRBJ2-5; length: 13; D: TRBD2; DNA: TGTGCCTGGAGTCCGACTAGCGGAGAGACCCAGTACTTC; CDR3: CAWSPTSGETQYF
V: TRBV18; size: .; J: TRBJ2-3; length: 13; D: .; DNA: TGTGCCAGCTCACCATTTTCGGAAGATACGCAGTATTTT; CDR3: CASSPFSEDTQYF
V: TRBV10-3; size: .; J: TRBJ1-1; length: 16; D: TRBD1; DNA: TGTGCCATCAGTGAGTCAAACAGGGGGCGAACCACTGAAGCTTTCTTT; CDR3: CAISESNRGRTTEAFF
V: TRBV7-9; size: .; J: TRBJ1-3; length: 14; D: .; DNA: TGTGCCAGCAGCTTACTCAGCTCTGGAAACACCATATATTTT; CDR3: CASSLLSSGNTIYF
V: TRBV19; size: .; J: TRBJ1-6; length: 13; D: .; DNA: TGTGCCAGTAGTATGGGGGGACACCAACCCCTCCACTTT; CDR3: CASSMGGHQPLHF
V: TRBV5-1; size: .; J: TRBJ2-3; length: 16; D: .; DNA: TGCGCCAGCAGCTTGGTCCCAGGGGAGAGGACAGATACGCAGTATTTT; CDR3: CASSLVPGERTDTQYF
V: TRBV5-4; size: once; J: TRBJ2-1; length: 15; D: TRBD2; DNA: TGTGCCAGCAGCGAGGGGAGCGGGAGCGGGAATGAGCAGTTCTTC; CDR3: CASSEGSGSGNEQFF
V: TRBV5-1; size: .; J: TRBJ2-7; length: 14; D: TRBD2; DNA: TGCGCCAGCAGCTTGGCCGGGAGGTCCTACGAGCAGTACTTC; CDR3: CASSLAGRSYEQYF
V: TRBV19; size: .; J: TRBJ1-1; length: 15; D: .; DNA: TGTGCCAGTAGTTTCAGCGTGGTGTCGAGCACTGAAGCTTTCTTT; CDR3: CASSFSVVSSTEAFF
V: TRBV7-2; size: .; J: TRBJ2-1; length: 15; D: .; DNA: TGTGCCAGCAGCTTAGCGAAGGACAGCTACAATGAGCAGTTCTTC; CDR3: CASSLAKDSYNEQFF
V: TRBV7-2; size: .; J: TRBJ2-3; length: 13; D: .; DNA: TGTGCCAGCAGCTTGTCGCGGGCAGATACGCAGTATTTT; CDR3: CASSLSRADTQYF
V: TRBV28; size: .; J: TRBJ1-5; length: 15; D: .; DNA: TGTGCCAGCTGGGTGGCGGCAGCTAACAATCAGCCCCAGCATTTT; CDR3: CASWVAAANNQPQHF
V: TRBV4-1; size: .; J: TRBJ1-2; length: 15; D: TRBD1; DNA: TGCGCCAGCAGCCAAGGCAAAGGGGGCCTCTATGGCTACACCTTC; CDR3: CASSQGKGGLYGYTF
V: TRBV19; size: .; J: TRBJ1-2; length: 13; D: TRBD1; DNA: TGTGCCAGTAGGGGACAGGGAAACTATGGCTACACCTTC; CDR3: CASRGQGNYGYTF
V: TRBV4-2; size: .; J: TRBJ2-3; length: 17; D: TRBD2; DNA: TGTGCCAGCAGCCAAGGCAGCGGGAGGGCCGTAGCAGATACGCAGTATTTT; CDR3: CASSQGSGRAVADTQYF
V: TRBV9; size: .; J: TRBJ2-1; length: 17; D: TRBD2; DNA: TGTGCCAGCAGCGTCGATCTAGCGGGACGACAATCCAATGAGCAGTTCTTC; CDR3: CASSVDLAGRQSNEQFF
V: TRBV28; size: .; J: TRBJ1-5; length: 16; D: .; DNA: TGTGCCAGCAGTCCGCCGTGGGGGGCGGGCAATCAGCCCCAGCATTTT; CDR3: CASSPPWGAGNQPQHF
V: TRBV19; size: .; J: TRBJ1-1; length: 14; D: .; DNA: TGTGCCAGTAGTATAGAGGGGGCGAACACTGAAGCTTTCTTT; CDR3: CASSIEGANTEAFF
V: TRBV11-3; size: .; J: TRBJ2-1; length: 16; D: TRBD1; DNA: TGTGCCAGCAGCTTAGGAGGACAGGGGGCCTACAATGAGCAGTTCTTC; CDR3: CASSLGGQGAYNEQFF
V: TRBV7-9; size: few; J: TRBJ1-2; length: 13; D: .; DNA: TGTGCCAGCACACTGGGGGGTAGCTATGGCTACACCTTC; CDR3: CASTLGGSYGYTF
V: TRBV7-2; size: .; J: TRBJ2-3; length: 14; D: .; DNA: TGTGCCAGCACGACCGGGACTCCGGCAGATACGCAGTATTTT; CDR3: CASTTGTPADTQYF
V: TRBV28; size: .; J: TRBJ1-6; length: 12; D: .; DNA: TGTGCCAGCAGTTTGAAGGTTTCACCCCTCCACTTT; CDR3: CASSLKVSPLHF
V: TRBV7-9; size: few; J: TRBJ2-7; length: 13; D: .; DNA: TGTGCCAGCAGCTTAGCAGGGCACTACGAGCAGTACTTC; CDR3: CASSLAGHYEQYF
V: TRBV27; size: .; J: TRBJ1-1; length: 15; D: TRBD1; DNA: TGTGCCAGCAGTTCAAGGACAGGGGCAAACACTGAAGCTTTCTTT; CDR3: CASSSRTGANTEAFF
V: TRBV10-1; size: few; J: TRBJ1-3; length: 15; D: .; DNA: TGCGCCAGCAGTGGAGCAGGAGACTCTGGAAACACCATATATTTT; CDR3: CASSGAGDSGNTIYF
V: TRBV11-3; size: .; J: TRBJ2-7; length: 14; D: .; DNA: TGTGCCAGCAGCTTAGGAGGGAGTAATCCCCGTTTGGACTTC; CDR3: CASSLGGSNPRLDF
V: TRBV7-2; size: .; J: TRBJ2-3; length: 16; D: .; DNA: TGTGCCAGCACCACCAGGTGGGAGCGTCGCACAGATACGCAGTATTTT; CDR3: CASTTRWERRTDTQYF